The following is a TCR beta chain sequence with its context. This CDR3 has 16 residues. The trim removed 4 bases at V and 4 bases at J, leaving 9 bases unmatched. Germline CDR1 reads LNHDA; CDR2 reads SQIVND (reference sequence). This entry comes from a study of blood T cell repertoires in COVID-19. Whole-study context: The samples span acute and convalescent COVID-19 from the United States, Italy and Spain. T cells, B-cell-depleted T cells, or PBMCs provided the cDNA or gDNA that served as material.

Per the original methods: Reference gene primer amplification gave estimated nucleated cell counts. Assay: immunoSEQ multiplex PCR; the TCRdb copy retains only in-frame clones and omits some. The V and J calls and clone size are taken from that table; D and trimming were inferred from the DNA. The profile covers some 220,000 clones, with 70% to 90% appearing a single time and 10% to 15% taken by the ten largest. Sample: peripheral blood. The source is a human donor in a cohort sampled during active COVID-19. J is TRBJ1-2 and V is TRBV19; 10 nucleotides align to TRBD1. CDR3 protein: CASSRGTGALLYGYTF. In nucleotides, the CDR3 is TGTGCCAGTAGTAGGGGGACAGGGGCCCTCCTCTATGGCTACACCTTC.